The entry below gives a single T cell receptor (beta chain) sequence along with its context. The antigen remains undetermined. Mismatch with germline at one junction end may stem from a read error. RNA transcripts provided the source from which TCR beta CDR3 regions were amplified. HTBI primers drove first-round RT-PCR of the TCR CDR3. TCRdb analysed the multiplex PCR reads with MiXCR anew, one entry per CDR3 protein. The repertoire holds 450,000 to 700,000 distinct CDR3 sequences, with about 43% as singletons. Any patient presenting with uncontrolled infection, other autoimmune disease, pregnancy or lactation was left out. Thyroid ultrasound and orbital computed tomography, with clinical symptoms and serum thyroxine and TRAb, informed diagnoses. The data belong to a study of T cells in Graves' hyperthyroidism and ophthalmopathy. Study observations and caveats: The majority of expanded thyroid clonotypes above 0.001 also appeared in blood. Ophthalmopathy was identified by the model a median around 6 months ahead of onset.

Germline CDR1 is WSHSY and CDR2 is SAAADI. There are 13 residues in the CDR3. J is TRBJ1-1 and V is TRBV10-2, with a possible D match to TRBD1 (5 bases). The specimen sequenced was peripheral blood or thyroid tissue (not recorded which). This clonotype was sampled from an adult woman with Graves' disease, either hyperthyroidism or ophthalmopathy (not recorded which). Written as DNA, the CDR3 is TGTGCCAGCAGTTACTCACGGACAACTGAAGCTTTCTTT. Translating gives CASSYSRTTEAFF.